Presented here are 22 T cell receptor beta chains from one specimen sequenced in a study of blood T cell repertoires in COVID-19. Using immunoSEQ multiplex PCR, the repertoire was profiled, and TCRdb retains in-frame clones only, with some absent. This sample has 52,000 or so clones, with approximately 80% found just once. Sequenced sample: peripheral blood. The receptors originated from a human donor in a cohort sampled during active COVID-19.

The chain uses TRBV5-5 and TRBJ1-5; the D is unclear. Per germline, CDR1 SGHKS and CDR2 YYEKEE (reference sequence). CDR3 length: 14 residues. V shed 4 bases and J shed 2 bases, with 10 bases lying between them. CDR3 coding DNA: TGTGCCAGCAGCCCTCTTACGGGCAATCAGCCCCAGCATTTT. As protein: CASSPLTGNQPQHF.

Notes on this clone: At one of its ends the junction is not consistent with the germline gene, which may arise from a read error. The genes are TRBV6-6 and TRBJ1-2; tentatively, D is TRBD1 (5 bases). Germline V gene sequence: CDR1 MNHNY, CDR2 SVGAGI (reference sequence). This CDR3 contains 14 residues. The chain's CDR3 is CASSSGGYNYGYAF. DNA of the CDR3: TGTGCCAGCAGTTCGGGGGGATACAACTATGGCTACGCCTTC.

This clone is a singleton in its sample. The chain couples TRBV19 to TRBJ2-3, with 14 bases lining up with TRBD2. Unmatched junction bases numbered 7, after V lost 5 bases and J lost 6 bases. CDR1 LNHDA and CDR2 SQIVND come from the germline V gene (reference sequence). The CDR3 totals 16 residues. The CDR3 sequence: CASSGRLAGGPDTQYF. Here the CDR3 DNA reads TGTGCCAGTAGTGGACGACTAGCGGGAGGGCCCGATACGCAGTATTTT.

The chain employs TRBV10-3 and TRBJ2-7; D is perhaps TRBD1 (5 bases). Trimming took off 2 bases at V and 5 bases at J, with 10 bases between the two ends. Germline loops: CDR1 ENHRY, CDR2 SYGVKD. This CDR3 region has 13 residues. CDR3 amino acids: CAISESTGDEQYF. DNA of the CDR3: TGTGCCATCAGTGAGAGTACAGGAGACGAGCAGTACTTC.

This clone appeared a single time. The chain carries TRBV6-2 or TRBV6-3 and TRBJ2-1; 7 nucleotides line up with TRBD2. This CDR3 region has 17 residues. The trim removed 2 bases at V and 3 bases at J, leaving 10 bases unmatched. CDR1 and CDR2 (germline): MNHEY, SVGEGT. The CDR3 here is CASSYSPPGGLYNEQFF. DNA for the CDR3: TGTGCCAGCAGTTACAGCCCCCCGGGGGGTCTCTACAATGAGCAGTTCTTC.

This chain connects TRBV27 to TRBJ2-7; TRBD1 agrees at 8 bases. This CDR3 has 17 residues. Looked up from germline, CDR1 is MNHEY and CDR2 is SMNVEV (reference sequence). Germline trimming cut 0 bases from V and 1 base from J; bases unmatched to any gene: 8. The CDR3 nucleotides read TGTGCCAGCAGTTTATCTAGGACAGGGTCCTTTTCCTACGAGCAGTACTTC. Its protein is CASSLSRTGSFSYEQYF.

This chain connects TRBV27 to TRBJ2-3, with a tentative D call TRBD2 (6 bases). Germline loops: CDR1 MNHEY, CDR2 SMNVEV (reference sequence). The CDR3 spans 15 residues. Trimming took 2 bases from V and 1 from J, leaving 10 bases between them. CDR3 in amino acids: CASSLGGVGTDTQYF. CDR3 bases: TGTGCCAGCAGTTTAGGCGGGGTTGGCACAGATACGCAGTATTTT.

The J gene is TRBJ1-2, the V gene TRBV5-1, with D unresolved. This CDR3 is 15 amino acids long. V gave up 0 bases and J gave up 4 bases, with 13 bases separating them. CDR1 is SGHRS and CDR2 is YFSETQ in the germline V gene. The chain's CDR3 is CASSLEAGKAYGYTF. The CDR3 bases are TGCGCCAGCAGCTTGGAGGCGGGGAAGGCCTATGGCTACACCTTC.

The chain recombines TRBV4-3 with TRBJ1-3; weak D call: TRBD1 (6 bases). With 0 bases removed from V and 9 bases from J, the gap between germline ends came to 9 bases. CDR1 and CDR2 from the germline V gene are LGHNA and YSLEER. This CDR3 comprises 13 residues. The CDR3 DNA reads TGCGCCAGCAGCCAAGAAGGGGGACGCACCATATATTTT. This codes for CASSQEGGRTIYF.

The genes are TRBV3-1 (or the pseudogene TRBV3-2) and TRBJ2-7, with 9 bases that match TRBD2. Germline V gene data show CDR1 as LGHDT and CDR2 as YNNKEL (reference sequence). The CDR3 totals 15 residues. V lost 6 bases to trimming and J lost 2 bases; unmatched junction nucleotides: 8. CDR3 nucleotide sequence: TGTGCCAGCAGTCGGAGCGGGAGGCCTCCCTACGAGCAGTACTTC. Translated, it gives CASSRSGRPPYEQYF.

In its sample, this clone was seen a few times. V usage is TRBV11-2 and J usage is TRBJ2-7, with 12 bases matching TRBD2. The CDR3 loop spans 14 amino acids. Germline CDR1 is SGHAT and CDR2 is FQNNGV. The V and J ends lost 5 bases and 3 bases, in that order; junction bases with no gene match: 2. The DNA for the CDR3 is TGTGCCAGCAGCCCGGGACTAGCGGGCTACGAGCAGTACTTC. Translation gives CASSPGLAGYEQYF.

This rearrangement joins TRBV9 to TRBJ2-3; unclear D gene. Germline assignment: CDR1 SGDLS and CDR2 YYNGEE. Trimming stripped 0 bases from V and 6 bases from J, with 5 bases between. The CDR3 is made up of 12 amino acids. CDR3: CASSVERDTQYF. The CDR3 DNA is TGTGCCAGCAGCGTAGAACGGGATACGCAGTATTTT.

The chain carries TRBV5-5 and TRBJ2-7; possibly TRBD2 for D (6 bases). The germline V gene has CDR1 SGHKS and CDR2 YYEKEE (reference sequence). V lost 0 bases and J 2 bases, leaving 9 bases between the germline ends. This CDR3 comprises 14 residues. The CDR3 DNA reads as TGTGCCAGCAGCTTGGGGGGACTTGCCTACGAGCAGTACTTC. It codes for CASSLGGLAYEQYF.

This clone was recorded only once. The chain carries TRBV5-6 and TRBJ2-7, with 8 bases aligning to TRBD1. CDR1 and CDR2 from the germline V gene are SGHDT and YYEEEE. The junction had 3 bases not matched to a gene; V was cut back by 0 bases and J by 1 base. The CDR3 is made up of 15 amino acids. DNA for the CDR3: TGTGCCAGCAGCTTGGGACAGGGGTTTTCCTACGAGCAGTACTTC. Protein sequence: CASSLGQGFSYEQYF.

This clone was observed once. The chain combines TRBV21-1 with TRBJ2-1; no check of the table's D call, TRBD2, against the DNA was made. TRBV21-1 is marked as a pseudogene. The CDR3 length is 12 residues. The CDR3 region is CASSGRENEQFF. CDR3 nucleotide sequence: TGTGCCAGCAGCGGGCGGGAGAATGAGCAGTTCTTC.

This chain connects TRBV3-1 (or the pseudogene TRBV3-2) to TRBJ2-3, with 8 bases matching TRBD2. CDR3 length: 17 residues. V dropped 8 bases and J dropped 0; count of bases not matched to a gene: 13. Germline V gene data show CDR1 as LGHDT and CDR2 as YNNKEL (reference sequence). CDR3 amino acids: CASSKDPLAASTDTQYF. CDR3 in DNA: TGTGCCAGCTCAAAAGACCCACTAGCGGCTAGCACAGATACGCAGTATTTT.

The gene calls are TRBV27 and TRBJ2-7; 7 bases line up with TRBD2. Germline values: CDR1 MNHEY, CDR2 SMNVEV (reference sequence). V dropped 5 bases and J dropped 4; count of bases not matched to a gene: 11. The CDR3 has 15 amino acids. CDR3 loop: CASSPRYGGRYEQYF. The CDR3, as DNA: TGTGCCAGCAGTCCTCGGTACGGCGGGAGATACGAGCAGTACTTC.

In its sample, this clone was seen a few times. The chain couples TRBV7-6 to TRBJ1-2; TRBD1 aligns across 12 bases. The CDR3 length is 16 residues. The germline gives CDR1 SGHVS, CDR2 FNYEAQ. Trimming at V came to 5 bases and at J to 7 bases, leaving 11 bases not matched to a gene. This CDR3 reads CASSVLGTGGKSGYTF. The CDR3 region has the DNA TGTGCCAGCAGCGTCCTCGGGACAGGGGGCAAGAGTGGCTACACCTTC.

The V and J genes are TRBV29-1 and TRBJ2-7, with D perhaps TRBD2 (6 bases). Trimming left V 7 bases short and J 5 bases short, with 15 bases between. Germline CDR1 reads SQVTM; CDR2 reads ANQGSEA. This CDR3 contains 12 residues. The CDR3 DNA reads TGCAGCGCTGGAGGGAATAGGGACGAGCAGTACTTC. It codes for CSAGGNRDEQYF.

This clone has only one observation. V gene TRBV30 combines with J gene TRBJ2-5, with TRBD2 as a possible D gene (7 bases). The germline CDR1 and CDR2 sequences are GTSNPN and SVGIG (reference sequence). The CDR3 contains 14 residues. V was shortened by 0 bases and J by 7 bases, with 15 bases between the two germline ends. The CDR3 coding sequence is TGTGCCTGGAGTGTACAGGCGGGGGCAGGGACCCAGTACTTC. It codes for CAWSVQAGAGTQYF.

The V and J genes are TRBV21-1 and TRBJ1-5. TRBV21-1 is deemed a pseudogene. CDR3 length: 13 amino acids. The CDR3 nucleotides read TGTGCCAGCAGATCTAAGTCCAATCAGCCCCAGCATTTT. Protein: CASRSKSNQPQHF.

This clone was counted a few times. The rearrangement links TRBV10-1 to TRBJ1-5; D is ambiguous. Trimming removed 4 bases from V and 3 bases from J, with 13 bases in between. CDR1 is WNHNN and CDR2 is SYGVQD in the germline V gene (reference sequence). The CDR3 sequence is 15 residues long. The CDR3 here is CASSVLAEDNQPQHF. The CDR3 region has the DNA TGCGCCAGCAGTGTTTTGGCAGAAGACAATCAGCCCCAGCATTTT.